This TCR beta chain was captured by sequencing in a study of cytomegalovirus exposure and HLA in healthy donors. Measured with immunoSEQ multiplex PCR; TCRdb has only the in-frame clones, and not every one. The table has about 120,000 clones, 88% seen once. Trimming cost V 4 bases and J 5 bases; bases outside gene matches: 4. CDR1 and CDR2 from the germline V gene are ENHRY and SYGVKD. The CDR3 covers 14 residues. J is TRBJ2-4 and V is TRBV10-3; TRBD1 matches at 8 bases. This receptor was taken from a man younger than 35 in good health and CMV-seronegative. Source material: PBMCs. The CDR3 DNA is TGTGCCATCAGTGCGGCGGGACAGGAAAACATTCAGTACTTC. Translating it yields CAISAAGQENIQYF.